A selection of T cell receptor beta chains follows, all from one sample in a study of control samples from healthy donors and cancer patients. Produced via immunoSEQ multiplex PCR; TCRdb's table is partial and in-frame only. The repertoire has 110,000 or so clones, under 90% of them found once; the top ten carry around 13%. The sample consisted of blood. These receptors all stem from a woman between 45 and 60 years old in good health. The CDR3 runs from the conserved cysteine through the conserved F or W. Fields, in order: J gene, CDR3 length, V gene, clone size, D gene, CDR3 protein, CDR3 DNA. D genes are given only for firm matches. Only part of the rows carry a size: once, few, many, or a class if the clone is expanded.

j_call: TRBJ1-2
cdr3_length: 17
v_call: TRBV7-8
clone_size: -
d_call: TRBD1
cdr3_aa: CASSLEARQGINYGYTF
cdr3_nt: TGTGCCAGCAGCTTAGAGGCTCGACAGGGTATTAACTATGGCTACACCTTC

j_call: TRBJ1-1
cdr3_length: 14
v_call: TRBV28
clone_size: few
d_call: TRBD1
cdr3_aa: CASSEQGAPTEAFF
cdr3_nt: TGTGCCAGCAGTGAACAGGGGGCGCCCACTGAAGCTTTCTTT

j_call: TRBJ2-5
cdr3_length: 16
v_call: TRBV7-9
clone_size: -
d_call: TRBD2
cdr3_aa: CASRIGLAGVGETQYF
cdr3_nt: TGTGCCAGCAGGATCGGACTAGCGGGAGTCGGGGAGACCCAGTACTTC

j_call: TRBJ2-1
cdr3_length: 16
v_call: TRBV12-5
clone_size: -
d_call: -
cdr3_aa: CASGLVPPFGRIRSFF
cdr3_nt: TGTGCTAGTGGTTTGGTACCGCCGTTTGGGAGAATTCGATCGTTCTTC

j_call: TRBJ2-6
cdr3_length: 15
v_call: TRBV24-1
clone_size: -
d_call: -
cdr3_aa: CATSDTGSGANVLTF
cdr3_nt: TGTGCCACCAGTGATACGGGGTCTGGGGCCAACGTCCTGACTTTC

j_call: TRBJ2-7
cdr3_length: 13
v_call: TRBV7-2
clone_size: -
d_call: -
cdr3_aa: CASRPTGAYEQYF
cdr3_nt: TGTGCCAGCAGACCAACGGGGGCCTACGAGCAGTACTTC

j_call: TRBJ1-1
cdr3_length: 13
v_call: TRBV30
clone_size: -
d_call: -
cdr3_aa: CAWMGQGRTEAFF
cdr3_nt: TGTGCCTGGATGGGGCAGGGGAGGACTGAAGCTTTCTTT

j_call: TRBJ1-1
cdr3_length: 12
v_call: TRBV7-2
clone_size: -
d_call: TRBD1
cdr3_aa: CASSTRTGDAFF
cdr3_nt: TGTGCCAGCAGCACAAGGACAGGGGACGCTTTCTTT

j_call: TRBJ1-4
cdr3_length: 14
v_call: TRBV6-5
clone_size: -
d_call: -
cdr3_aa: CASSRRRTNEKLFF
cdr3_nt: TGTGCCAGCAGTCGACGGAGAACTAATGAAAAACTGTTTTTT

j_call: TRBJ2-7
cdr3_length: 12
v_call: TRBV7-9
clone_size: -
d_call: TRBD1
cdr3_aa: CASSTQQGAQYF
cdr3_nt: TGTGCCAGCAGCACCCAACAGGGGGCGCAGTACTTC

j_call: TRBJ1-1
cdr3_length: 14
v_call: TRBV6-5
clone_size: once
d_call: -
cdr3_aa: CASIDVGKTTEAFF
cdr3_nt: TGTGCCAGCATCGACGTAGGGAAAACCACTGAAGCTTTCTTT

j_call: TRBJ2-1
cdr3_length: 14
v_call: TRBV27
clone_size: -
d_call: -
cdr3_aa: CASSLFPVGNEQFF
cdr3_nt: TGTGCCAGCAGTTTATTCCCCGTGGGCAATGAGCAGTTCTTC

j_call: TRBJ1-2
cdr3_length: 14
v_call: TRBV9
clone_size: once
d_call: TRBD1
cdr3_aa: CASREDRGRGGYTF
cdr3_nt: TGTGCCAGCAGGGAAGACAGGGGGCGAGGGGGCTACACCTTC

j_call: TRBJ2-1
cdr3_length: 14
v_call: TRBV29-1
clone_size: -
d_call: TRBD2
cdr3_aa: CSGTLAGSYNEQFF
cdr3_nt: TGCAGCGGCACACTAGCGGGCTCCTACAATGAGCAGTTCTTC

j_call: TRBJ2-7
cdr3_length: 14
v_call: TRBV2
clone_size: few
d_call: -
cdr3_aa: CASREQGSSYEQYF
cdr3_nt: TGTGCCAGCAGGGAACAGGGCAGCTCCTACGAGCAGTACTTC

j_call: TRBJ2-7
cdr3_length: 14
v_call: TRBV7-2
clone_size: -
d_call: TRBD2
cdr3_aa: CASSSGLDPDEQYF
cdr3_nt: TGTGCCAGCAGCTCGGGACTAGATCCCGACGAGCAGTACTTC

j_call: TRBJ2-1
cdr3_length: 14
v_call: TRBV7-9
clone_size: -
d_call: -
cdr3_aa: CASSLDRGRDEQFF
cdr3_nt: TGTGCCAGCAGCTTAGACAGGGGGAGGGATGAGCAGTTCTTC

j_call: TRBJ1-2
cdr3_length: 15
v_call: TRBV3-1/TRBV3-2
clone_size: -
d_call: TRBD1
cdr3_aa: CASSRRSTGAYGYTF
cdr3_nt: TGTGCCAGCAGCAGAAGAAGTACAGGGGCCTATGGCTACACCTTC

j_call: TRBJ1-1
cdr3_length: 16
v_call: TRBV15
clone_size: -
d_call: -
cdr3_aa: CATSSRIGTTNTEAFF
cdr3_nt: TGTGCCACCAGCTCCCGGATCGGGACAACGAACACTGAAGCTTTCTTT

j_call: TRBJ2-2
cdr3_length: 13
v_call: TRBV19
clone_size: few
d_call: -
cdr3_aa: CASDTSAAGELFF
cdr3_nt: TGTGCCAGTGATACCTCGGCGGCCGGGGAGCTGTTTTTT

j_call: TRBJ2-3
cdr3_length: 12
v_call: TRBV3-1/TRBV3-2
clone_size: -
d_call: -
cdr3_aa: CASAAPGDTQYF
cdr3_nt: TGTGCCAGCGCCGCCCCGGGGGATACGCAGTATTTT

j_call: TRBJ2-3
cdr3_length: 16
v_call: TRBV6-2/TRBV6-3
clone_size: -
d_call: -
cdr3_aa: CASSPQLRVLTDTQYF
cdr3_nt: TGTGCCAGCAGTCCCCAGTTACGGGTCCTCACAGATACGCAGTATTTT

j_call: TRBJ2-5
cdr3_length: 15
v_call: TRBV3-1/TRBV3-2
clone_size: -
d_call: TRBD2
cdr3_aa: CASSPGLVPQETQYF
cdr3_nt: TGTGCCAGCAGCCCCGGACTAGTACCCCAAGAGACCCAGTACTTC

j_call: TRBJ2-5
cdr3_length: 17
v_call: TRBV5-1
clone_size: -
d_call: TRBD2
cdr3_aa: CASSLVFGGGDQETQYF
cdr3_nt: TGCGCCAGCAGCTTGGTTTTCGGCGGGGGGGACCAAGAGACCCAGTACTTC

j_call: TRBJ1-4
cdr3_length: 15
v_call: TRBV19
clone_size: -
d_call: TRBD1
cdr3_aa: CASRDRGGTNEKLFF
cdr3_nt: TGTGCCAGTAGGGACAGGGGTGGAACTAATGAAAAACTGTTTTTT

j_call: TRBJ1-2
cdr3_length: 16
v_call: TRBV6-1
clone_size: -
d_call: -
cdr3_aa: CASSEAQAAAGYGYTF
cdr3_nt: TGTGCCAGCAGTGAAGCGCAGGCAGCCGCCGGGTATGGCTACACCTTC

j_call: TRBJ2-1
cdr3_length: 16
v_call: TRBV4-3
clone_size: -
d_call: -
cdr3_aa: CASSQDQGVSYNEQFF
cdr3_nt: TGCGCCAGCAGCCAAGATCAAGGGGTTAGTTACAATGAGCAGTTCTTC

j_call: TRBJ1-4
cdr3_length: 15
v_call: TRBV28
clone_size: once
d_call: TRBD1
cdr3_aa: CASSLSGTGDEKLFF
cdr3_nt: TGTGCCAGCAGTTTATCCGGGACAGGCGATGAAAAACTGTTTTTT

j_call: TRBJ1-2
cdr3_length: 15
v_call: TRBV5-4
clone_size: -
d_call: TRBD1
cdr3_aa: CASSPDRDLTYGYTF
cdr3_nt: TGTGCCAGCAGCCCGGACAGGGATCTTACCTATGGCTACACCTTC

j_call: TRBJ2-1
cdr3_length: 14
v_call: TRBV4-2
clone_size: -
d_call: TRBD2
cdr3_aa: CASSQERGGGEQFF
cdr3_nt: TGTGCCAGCAGCCAGGAGAGGGGCGGGGGTGAGCAGTTCTTC

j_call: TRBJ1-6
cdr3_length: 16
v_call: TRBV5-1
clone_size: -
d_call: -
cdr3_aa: CASSLRGPGDGSPLHF
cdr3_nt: TGCGCCAGCAGCTTGCGTGGGCCAGGGGACGGATCACCCCTCCACTTT

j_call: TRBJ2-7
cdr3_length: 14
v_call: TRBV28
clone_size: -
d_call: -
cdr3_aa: CASSFSGPRYEQYF
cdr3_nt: TGTGCCAGCAGTTTTTCAGGACCCCGGTACGAGCAGTACTTC

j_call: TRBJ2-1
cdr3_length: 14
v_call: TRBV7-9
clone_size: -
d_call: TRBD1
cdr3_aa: CASSSTGALDEQFF
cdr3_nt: TGTGCCAGCAGCTCGACAGGGGCTCTGGATGAGCAGTTCTTC

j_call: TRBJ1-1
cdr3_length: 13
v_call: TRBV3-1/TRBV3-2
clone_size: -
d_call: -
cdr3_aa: CATGRGLNTEAFF
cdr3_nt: TGTGCCACGGGACGGGGGCTAAACACTGAAGCTTTCTTT

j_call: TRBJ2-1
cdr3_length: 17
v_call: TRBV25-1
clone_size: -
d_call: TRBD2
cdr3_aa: CASRSSGGAGEYNEQFF
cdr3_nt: TGTGCCAGCCGGAGTTCGGGCGGGGCGGGAGAGTACAATGAGCAGTTCTTC

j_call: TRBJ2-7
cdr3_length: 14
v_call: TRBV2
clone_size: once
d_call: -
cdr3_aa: CASSELDSTYEQYF
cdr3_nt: TGTGCCAGCAGTGAATTGGACAGTACCTACGAGCAGTACTTC

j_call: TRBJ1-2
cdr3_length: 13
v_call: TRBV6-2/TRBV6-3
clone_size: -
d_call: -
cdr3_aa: CASSYLRASGYTF
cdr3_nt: TGTGCCAGCAGTTACCTCAGGGCGAGTGGCTACACCTTC

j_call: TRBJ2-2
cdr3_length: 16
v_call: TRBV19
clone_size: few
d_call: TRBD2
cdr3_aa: CASSISLAGDTGELFF
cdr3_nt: TGTGCCAGTAGTATAAGTCTAGCGGGAGACACCGGGGAGCTGTTTTTT

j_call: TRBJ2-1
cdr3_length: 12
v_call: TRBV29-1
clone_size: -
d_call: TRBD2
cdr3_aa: CSLWGLGNEQFF
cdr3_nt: TGCAGCCTTTGGGGACTAGGGAATGAGCAGTTCTTC

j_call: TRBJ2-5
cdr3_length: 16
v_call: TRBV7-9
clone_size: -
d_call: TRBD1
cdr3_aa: CASSYRAGGSGETQYF
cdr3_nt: TGTGCCAGCAGCTATAGGGCAGGGGGAAGTGGAGAGACCCAGTACTTC

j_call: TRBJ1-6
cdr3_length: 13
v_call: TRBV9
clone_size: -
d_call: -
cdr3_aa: CASSTLDSPPLHF
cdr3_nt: TGTGCCAGCAGCACTTTGGACAGTCCACCCCTCCACTTT

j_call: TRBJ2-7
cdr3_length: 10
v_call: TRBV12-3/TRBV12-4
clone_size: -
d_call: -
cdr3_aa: CASSRYEQYF
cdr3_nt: TGTGCCAGCAGTCGGTACGAGCAGTACTTC

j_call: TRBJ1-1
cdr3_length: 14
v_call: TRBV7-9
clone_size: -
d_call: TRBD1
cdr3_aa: CASSGQGDVTEAFF
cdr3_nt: TGTGCCAGCAGCGGACAGGGGGACGTCACTGAAGCTTTCTTT

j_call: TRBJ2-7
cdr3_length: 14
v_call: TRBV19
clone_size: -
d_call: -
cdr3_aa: CASSIWGSSYEQYF
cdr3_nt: TGTGCCAGTAGTATCTGGGGGAGCTCCTACGAGCAGTACTTC

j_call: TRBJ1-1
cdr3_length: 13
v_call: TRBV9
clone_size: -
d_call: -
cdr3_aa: CASSVKPNTEAFF
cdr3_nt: TGTGCCAGCAGCGTAAAGCCCAACACTGAAGCTTTCTTT

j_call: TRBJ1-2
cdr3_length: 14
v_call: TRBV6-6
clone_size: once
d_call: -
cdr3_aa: CASSSGPSSAGYTF
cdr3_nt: TGTGCCAGCAGTTCCGGGCCGTCTTCGGCTGGCTACACCTTC

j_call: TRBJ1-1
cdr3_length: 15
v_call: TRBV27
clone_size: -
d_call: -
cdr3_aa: CASSQISFRNTEAFF
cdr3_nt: TGTGCCAGCAGCCAAATCAGTTTTCGGAACACTGAAGCTTTCTTT

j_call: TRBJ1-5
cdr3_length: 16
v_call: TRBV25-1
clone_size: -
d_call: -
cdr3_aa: CASGGGGVYSNQPQHF
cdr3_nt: TGTGCCAGCGGGGGAGGAGGGGTCTATAGCAATCAGCCCCAGCATTTT

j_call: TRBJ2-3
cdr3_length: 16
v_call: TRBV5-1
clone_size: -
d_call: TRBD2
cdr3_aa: CASSRGLAIRTDTQYF
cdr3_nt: TGCGCCAGCAGCCGGGGACTAGCCATCCGGACAGATACGCAGTATTTT

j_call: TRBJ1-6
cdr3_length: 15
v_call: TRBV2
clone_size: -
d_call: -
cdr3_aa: CASSVGRINNSPLHF
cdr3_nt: TGTGCCAGCAGCGTCGGACGAATCAATAATTCACCCCTCCACTTT

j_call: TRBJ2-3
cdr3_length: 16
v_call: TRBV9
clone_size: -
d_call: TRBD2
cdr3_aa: CASSGSLAGAGDTQYF
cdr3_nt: TGTGCCAGCAGCGGATCCCTAGCGGGAGCGGGAGATACGCAGTATTTT

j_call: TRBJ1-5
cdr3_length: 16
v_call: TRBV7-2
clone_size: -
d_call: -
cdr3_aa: CASSLFKAGVGEPQHF
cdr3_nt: TGTGCCAGCAGCTTATTCAAGGCAGGGGTCGGGGAGCCCCAGCATTTT

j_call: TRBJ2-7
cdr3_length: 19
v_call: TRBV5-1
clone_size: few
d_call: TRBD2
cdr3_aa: CASSLEASTSGRASYEQYF
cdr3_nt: TGCGCCAGCAGCTTGGAGGCCTCGACTAGCGGGAGGGCCTCCTACGAGCAGTACTTC

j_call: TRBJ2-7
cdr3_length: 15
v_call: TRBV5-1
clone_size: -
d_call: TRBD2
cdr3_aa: CASRRDGLAPNEQYF
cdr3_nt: TGCGCCAGCAGAAGAGATGGACTAGCCCCCAACGAGCAGTACTTC

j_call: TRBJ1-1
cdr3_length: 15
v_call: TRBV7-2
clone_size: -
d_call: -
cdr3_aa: CASSLIPGVNTEAFF
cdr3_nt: TGTGCCAGCAGCTTAATTCCAGGGGTCAACACTGAAGCTTTCTTT

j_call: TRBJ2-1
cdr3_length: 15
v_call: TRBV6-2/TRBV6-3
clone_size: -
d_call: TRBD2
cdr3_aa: CASSYSGTSYNEQFF
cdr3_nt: TGTGCCAGCAGTTACTCAGGGACTAGCTACAATGAGCAGTTCTTC